A single sample is the source of the 22 T cell receptor beta chains below, sequenced in a study of T cell repertoires in cytomegalovirus infection. MiXCR, applied by TCRdb to the reads, yields one record per CDR3 protein. This table holds around 530,000 distinct CDR3 sequences, 15% to 20% found once. Source material: CD8+ T cells from PBMCs. The receptors derive from a human donor in good health (CMV status not recorded). Some clones in this sample may be carry-over from other donors' samples.

The sample holds a few counts of this clonotype. The V call is TRBV20-1, the J call TRBJ2-7; weak D call: TRBD2 (5 bases). Germline CDR1 and CDR2: DFQATT and SNEGSKA (reference sequence). V was clipped by 6 bases and J by 1 base, with 13 bases between them. The CDR3 loop spans 13 amino acids. The CDR3, as DNA: TGCAGTGCCCCGGGAAGGTTTTCCTACGAGCAGTACTTC. Protein: CSAPGRFSYEQYF.

This chain joins TRBV2 and TRBJ2-3; D unresolved. The CDR3 loop spans 13 amino acids. V lost 8 bases and J lost 0, with 9 bases in between. Germline assignment: CDR1 SNHLY and CDR2 FYNNEI. Written as DNA, the CDR3 is TGTGCCAGCGTGGGGTCTAGCACAGATACGCAGTATTTT. Its protein product is CASVGSSTDTQYF.

This clonotype was seen a few times. This chain uses TRBV4-2 with TRBJ1-2; D is unclear. This CDR3 comprises 13 residues. The V gene lost 4 bases and the J gene lost 7 bases, with 13 bases spanning the gap. CDR1 is LGHNA, CDR2 YNFKEQ, per germline. The CDR3 sequence: CASSPARFFGYTF. The DNA for the CDR3 is TGTGCCAGCAGCCCCGCCCGGTTTTTTGGCTACACCTTC.

This clonotype was counted at least ten times. The V call is TRBV19, the J call TRBJ1-5; TRBD1 might be the D (5 bases). V was pared by 5 bases and J by 6 bases, with 11 bases between. Germline-derived CDR1 and CDR2 are LNHDA and SQIVND (reference sequence). The CDR3 runs to 13 residues. The CDR3 reads CASSFRGSQPQHF. CDR3 in DNA: TGTGCCAGTAGTTTTCGGGGGAGTCAGCCCCAGCATTTT.

This clonotype was detected ten times or more. The gene calls are TRBV7-9 and TRBJ2-3; no reliable D call. Per germline, CDR1 SEHNR and CDR2 FQNEAQ (reference sequence). With 0 bases removed from V and 1 base from J, the gap between germline ends came to 11 bases. This CDR3 has 16 amino acids. CDR3 loop: CASSLAASDGTDTQYF. In nucleotides, the CDR3 is TGTGCCAGCAGCTTAGCTGCTAGTGATGGCACAGATACGCAGTATTTT.

This clonotype was seen repeatedly, ten times or more. The chain joins TRBV6-6 to TRBJ1-1, with D perhaps TRBD1 (5 bases). The CDR3 extends over 15 amino acids. CDR1 is MNHNY, CDR2 SVGAGI, per germline (reference sequence). V was pared by 0 bases and J by 7 bases, with 15 bases between. Written as DNA, the CDR3 is TGTGCCAGCAGTTACTCCCCAACCGGGACGTATGAAGCTTTCTTT. Encoded protein: CASSYSPTGTYEAFF.

This clonotype was seen more than once but under ten times. This chain joins TRBV20-1 and TRBJ1-1, with D tentatively TRBD1 (5 bases). This CDR3 is built from 16 residues. CDR1 is DFQATT, CDR2 SNEGSKA, per germline (reference sequence). The germline V and J ends were trimmed by 5 bases and 0 bases, with 19 bases remaining between them. CDR3 bases: TGCAGTGCTGAAAGGCCGGACATTGACATGAACACTGAAGCTTTCTTT. Protein: CSAERPDIDMNTEAFF.

This clonotype was counted only a few times. The J gene is TRBJ2-1, the V gene TRBV20-1; D ambiguous. CDR3 length: 13 residues. The V end lost 0 bases, the J end lost 5 bases, and 8 bases lay between the germline ends. Germline V gene data show CDR1 as DFQATT and CDR2 as SNEGSKA (reference sequence). For the CDR3, the DNA is TGCAGTGCTAGAGATCTAGGGAACAATGAGCAGTTCTTC. Translating gives CSARDLGNNEQFF.

This clonotype was seen more than once but under ten times. The J gene is TRBJ1-1, the V gene TRBV14; weak D call: TRBD1 (6 bases). The CDR3 sequence is 14 residues long. Looked up from germline, CDR1 is SGHDN and CDR2 is FVKESK. The V end was cut by 4 bases, the J end by 6 bases, with 15 bases between. The CDR3 nucleotides read TGTGCCAGCAGCCTACAGGGAGGCTTATCTGAAGCTTTCTTT. This codes for CASSLQGGLSEAFF.

This chain uses TRBV4-1 with TRBJ2-1; 9 bases line up with TRBD1. The CDR3 extends over 15 amino acids. The V gene's germline CDR1 is MGHRA and CDR2 YSYEKL. With V trimmed by 4 bases and J by 7 bases, 8 bases remained unmatched. This CDR3 is CASSLSPGQGNEQFF. CDR3 coding DNA: TGCGCCAGCAGCCTCTCCCCTGGACAGGGGAATGAGCAGTTCTTC.

This clonotype appeared many times. The chain joins TRBV15 to TRBJ2-1; a weak D match, TRBD1 (5 bases). The CDR3 spans 16 residues. V was clipped by 3 bases and J by 5 bases, with 17 bases between them. Germline V gives CDR1 LNHNV, CDR2 YYDKDF (reference sequence). CDR3 sequence reads: CATSRTVAGPHNEQFF. The CDR3 DNA reads TGTGCCACCAGCAGGACCGTGGCAGGGCCCCACAATGAGCAGTTCTTC.

At least ten counts were recorded for this clonotype. The J gene is TRBJ2-5, the V gene TRBV12-3 or TRBV12-4; 8 nucleotides match TRBD2. J lost 5 bases, V lost 6 bases, and 11 bases had no gene match. This CDR3 contains 15 residues. CDR3 coding DNA: TGTGCCAGCAGCCGACAAGGGACTAGTTACGAGACCCAGTACTTC. It specifies CASSRQGTSYETQYF.

This sequence joins TRBV7-9 and TRBJ1-2; TRBD1 aligns across 11 bases. V lost 4 bases, J lost 6 bases, and 10 bases stayed unmatched. CDR1 SEHNR and CDR2 FQNEAQ come from the germline V gene (reference sequence). This CDR3 region has 16 residues. The CDR3 DNA reads as TGTGCCAGCAGCTCCATCGGACAGGGGGCGCGGAATGGCTACACCTTC. Amino acids: CASSSIGQGARNGYTF.

V and J are TRBV4-2 and TRBJ2-4; 8 bases map to TRBD2. This CDR3 contains 16 residues. Germline V gene lookup returns CDR1 LGHNA and CDR2 YNFKEQ. The ends lost 1 base at V and 6 bases at J; junction bases unmatched: 8. The CDR3 bases are TGTGCCAGCAGCCAAGGCGGGGCGGGGGGAACAAACATTCAGTACTTC. Protein product: CASSQGGAGGTNIQYF.

V and J are TRBV27 and TRBJ1-2; no reliable D call. This CDR3 region has 15 residues. CDR1 and CDR2 from the germline V gene are MNHEY and SMNVEV (reference sequence). V lost 6 bases and J 2 bases, leaving 16 bases between the germline ends. CDR3 region: CASSWSLGNNYGYTF. CDR3 DNA sequence: TGTGCCAGCAGCTGGTCGCTGGGAAACAACTATGGCTACACCTTC.

This clonotype has at least ten counts. J is TRBJ2-7 and V is TRBV6-1; the match to TRBD1 covers 7 bases. V was clipped by 8 bases and J by 1 base; unmatched bases: 8. CDR3 length: 14 amino acids. CDR1 and CDR2 (germline): MNHNS, SASEGT. The CDR3 nucleotides are TGTGCCAGCGGAGACAGGGCGATGTCCTACGAGCAGTACTTC. It translates to CASGDRAMSYEQYF.

J is TRBJ2-1 and V is TRBV20-1; 9 bases are a match to TRBD2. The CDR3 consists of 18 residues. V was pared by 6 bases and J by 0 bases, with 15 bases of the junction left unmatched. The V gene's germline CDR1 is DFQATT and CDR2 SNEGSKA (reference sequence). CDR3 protein: CSALGVAGASSSYNEQFF. DNA of the CDR3: TGCAGTGCCCTCGGGGTAGCGGGGGCTTCTAGCTCCTACAATGAGCAGTTCTTC.

This clonotype was seen ten or more times. V gene TRBV27 combines with J gene TRBJ2-1; D is tentatively TRBD1 or TRBD2 (6 bases each). Deletions cut 3 bases from V and 2 bases from J, with 8 bases between. The V gene's germline CDR1 is MNHEY and CDR2 SMNVEV (reference sequence). CDR3 length: 14 residues. This chain's CDR3 is CASSFGGAYNEQFF. CDR3 in DNA: TGTGCCAGCAGTTTCGGGGGCGCCTACAATGAGCAGTTCTTC.

This clonotype turned up a few times. This chain links TRBV27 with TRBJ2-7; 9 nucleotides agree with TRBD1. The J segment lost 7 bases and the V segment lost 4 bases, leaving 8 bases of the junction unmatched. The CDR3 is 14 residues long. Germline assignment: CDR1 MNHEY and CDR2 SMNVEV (reference sequence). The CDR3 coding sequence is TGTGCCAGCAGTTCCTGGACAGGGGAGAGGGAGCAGTACTTC. It is translated as CASSSWTGEREQYF.

Concerning this clonotype itself: In this CDR3 the conserved last residue, phenylalanine or tryptophan, is missing, so a read error is likely. J is TRBJ2-1 and V is TRBV10-3; D ambiguous. The CDR3 totals 11 residues. In germline, CDR1 is ENHRY, CDR2 SYGVKD. V was trimmed by 2 bases and J by 9 bases, leaving 5 bases between them. The CDR3 nucleotides are TGTGCCATCAGTGAGGGCAGTGAGCAGTTCTTA. It encodes CAISEGSEQFL.

This clonotype was seen many times. This chain joins TRBV11-2 and TRBJ2-1; 9 nucleotides line up with TRBD2. V shed 3 bases, J shed 3 bases, and the junction held 3 bases outside the gene matches. The CDR3 totals 15 residues. The germline V gene has CDR1 SGHAT and CDR2 FQNNGV. The CDR3 here is CASSLASGVYNEQFF. The CDR3 DNA is TGTGCCAGCAGCTTGGCTAGCGGGGTCTACAATGAGCAGTTCTTC. The whole variable domain, remainder taken from reference TRBV11-2 and TRBJ2-1, is EAGVAQSPRYKIIEKRQSVAFWCNPISGHATLYWYQQILGQGPKLLIQFQNNGVVDDSQLPKDRFSAERLKGVDSTLKIQPAKLEDSAVYLCASSLASGVYNEQFFGPGTRLTVL.

There are many counts of this clonotype. The CDR3 region has the DNA TGTGCCAGCAGCGAAATTAGCGGGAATCGCGCCTACGAGCAGTACTTC. Translated: CASSEISGNRAYEQYF. This chain uses TRBV7-6 with TRBJ2-7, with 8 positions matching TRBD2. Germline V gene data show CDR1 as SGHVS and CDR2 as FNYEAQ. The CDR3 totals 16 residues. Trimming cost V 5 bases and J 2 bases; bases outside gene matches: 11.